This T cell receptor beta chain was observed in a study of T cells in Graves' hyperthyroidism and ophthalmopathy. This clonotype was recorded many times. Germline-derived CDR1 and CDR2 are DFQATT and SNEGSKA (reference sequence). The CDR3 is 12 residues long. Trimming took off 3 bases at V and 4 bases at J, with 10 bases between the two ends. The source material, RNA transcripts, was used to amplify TCR beta CDR3 regions. First-round RT-PCR of the TCR CDR3 relied on the HTBI primer set. TCRdb re-called the multiplex PCR reads through MiXCR, storing one row per CDR3 protein. The table shows around 660,000 distinct CDR3 sequences, with 45% occurring only once.

The sequenced material came from peripheral blood or thyroid tissue (not recorded which). The V call is TRBV20-1, the J call TRBJ2-7, with a weak D call TRBD2 (5 bases). The clonotype originates from an adult man with Graves' disease, either hyperthyroidism or ophthalmopathy (not recorded which). In DNA, the CDR3 is TGCAGTGCTAGCCCGGGCGGGTACGAGCAGTACTTC. Protein sequence: CSASPGGYEQYF.